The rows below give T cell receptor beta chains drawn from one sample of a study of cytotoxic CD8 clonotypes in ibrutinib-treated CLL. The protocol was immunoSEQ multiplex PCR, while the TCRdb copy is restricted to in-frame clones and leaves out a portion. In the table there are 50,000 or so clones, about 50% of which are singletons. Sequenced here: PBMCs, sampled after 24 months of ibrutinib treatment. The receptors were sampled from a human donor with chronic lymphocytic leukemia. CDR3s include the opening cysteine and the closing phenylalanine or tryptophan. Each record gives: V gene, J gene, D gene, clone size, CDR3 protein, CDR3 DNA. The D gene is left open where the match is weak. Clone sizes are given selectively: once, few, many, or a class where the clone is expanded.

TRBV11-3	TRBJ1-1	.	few	CASSLVGQSEAFF	TGTGCCAGCAGCTTAGTAGGGCAATCTGAAGCTTTCTTT
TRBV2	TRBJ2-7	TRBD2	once	CASQRGATYEQYF	TGTGCCAGCCAGCGGGGGGCAACCTACGAGCAGTACTTC
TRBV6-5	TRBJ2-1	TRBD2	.	CASSPSGMVYNEQFF	TGTGCCAGCAGTCCTAGCGGGATGGTTTACAATGAGCAGTTCTTC
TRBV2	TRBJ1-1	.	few	CASSRELQNTEAFF	TGTGCCAGCAGCAGGGAACTACAGAACACTGAAGCTTTCTTT
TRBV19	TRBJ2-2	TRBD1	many	CASSLAQGAGGELFF	TGTGCCAGTAGTCTGGCACAGGGGGCAGGCGGGGAGCTGTTTTTT
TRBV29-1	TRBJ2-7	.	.	CSVEDPGAQGKQYF	TGCAGCGTTGAAGACCCCGGGGCCCAGGGCAAGCAGTACTTC
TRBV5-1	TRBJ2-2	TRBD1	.	CASSLLGGQDANTGELFF	TGCGCCAGCAGCTTGTTAGGGGGCCAAGACGCGAACACCGGGGAGCTGTTTTTT
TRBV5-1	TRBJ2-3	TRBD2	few	CASSLGPSGSSTDTQYF	TGCGCCAGCAGCTTGGGTCCTAGCGGGTCTAGCACAGATACGCAGTATTTT
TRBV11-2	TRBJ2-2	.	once	CASSLVPRTNTGELFF	TGTGCCAGCAGCTTAGTCCCCAGGACGAACACCGGGGAGCTGTTTTTT
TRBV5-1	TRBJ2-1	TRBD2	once	CASSLAPSSGYNEQFF	TGCGCCAGCAGCTTGGCCCCCTCTAGCGGGTACAATGAGCAGTTCTTC
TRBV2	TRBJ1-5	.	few	CASSASVGNQPQHF	TGTGCCAGCAGTGCCAGTGTGGGAAATCAGCCCCAGCATTTT
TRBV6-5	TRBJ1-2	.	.	CASSLRRSYTF	TGTGCCAGCAGTCTCAGGAGAAGCTACACCTTC
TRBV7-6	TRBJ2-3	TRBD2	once	CASSSSGGPLPTDTQYF	TGTGCCAGCAGCTCTAGCGGGGGGCCCCTCCCCACAGATACGCAGTATTTT
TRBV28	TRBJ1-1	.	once	CASSLEAMNTEAFF	TGTGCCAGCAGTTTAGAGGCCATGAACACTGAAGCTTTCTTT
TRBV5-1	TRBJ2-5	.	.	CASSPFVGGPPRETQYF	TGCGCCAGCAGCCCCTTTGTAGGGGGGCCACCAAGAGAGACCCAGTACTTC
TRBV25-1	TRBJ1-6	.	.	CATQSGSLSRSPLHF	TGTGCCACCCAGTCAGGGAGTCTATCTCGGTCACCCCTCCACTTT
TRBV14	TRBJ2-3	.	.	CASSQDPRRGTDTQYF	TGTGCCAGCAGCCAAGACCCAAGGCGGGGAACAGATACGCAGTATTTT
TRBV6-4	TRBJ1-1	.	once	CASTLGPGTEAFF	TGTGCCAGCACCCTGGGACCGGGGACTGAAGCTTTCTTT
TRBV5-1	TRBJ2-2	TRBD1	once	CASSLRVQGVNTGELFF	TGCGCCAGCAGCTTGAGAGTACAGGGGGTGAACACCGGGGAGCTGTTTTTT
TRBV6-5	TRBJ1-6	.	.	CASRPGYNSPLHF	TGTGCCAGCCGTCCGGGGTACAATTCACCCCTCCACTTT
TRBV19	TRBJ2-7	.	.	CASSTGMSSIYEQYF	TGTGCCAGTAGCACGGGTATGAGCTCGATCTACGAGCAGTACTTC
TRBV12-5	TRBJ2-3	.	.	CVVSAAGGGDTQYF	TGTGTCGTGTCAGCGGCGGGCGGCGGGGATACGCAGTATTTT
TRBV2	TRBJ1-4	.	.	CASSERPEGKLFF	TGTGCCAGCAGTGAACGACCGGAGGGAAAACTGTTTTTT
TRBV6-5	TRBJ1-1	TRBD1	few	CASSQSPGGNTEAFF	TGTGCCAGCAGTCAGTCACCAGGGGGCAACACTGAAGCTTTCTTT
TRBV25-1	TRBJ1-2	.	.	CASSDPFLGVSGYTF	TGTGCCAGCAGTGACCCCTTTCTGGGGGTGAGTGGCTACACCTTC
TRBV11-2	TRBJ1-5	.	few	CASSLGGGSNQPQHF	TGTGCCAGCAGCTTAGGTGGAGGGAGCAATCAGCCCCAGCATTTT
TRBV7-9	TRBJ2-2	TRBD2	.	CASSSTPSSGWAGELFF	TGTGCCAGCAGCTCTACACCCTCTAGCGGGTGGGCCGGGGAGCTGTTTTTT
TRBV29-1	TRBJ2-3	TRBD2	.	CSAPSTGTSGGTQYF	TGCAGCGCTCCCTCCACCGGGACTAGCGGGGGTACGCAGTATTTT
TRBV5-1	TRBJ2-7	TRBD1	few	CASSTRTGGIYEQYF	TGCGCCAGCAGCACAAGGACAGGGGGCATCTACGAGCAGTACTTC
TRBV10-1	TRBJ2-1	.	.	CASSGGANEQFF	TGCGCCAGCAGTGGGGGGGCGAATGAGCAGTTCTTC
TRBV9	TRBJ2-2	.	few	CASSSRTDTGELFF	TGTGCCAGCAGCTCCCGGACAGACACCGGGGAGCTGTTTTTT
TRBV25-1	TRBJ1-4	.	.	CASSEGRAREKLFF	TGTGCCAGCAGTGAGGGCAGGGCGAGGGAAAAACTGTTTTTT
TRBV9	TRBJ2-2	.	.	CASSVADSTGELFF	TGTGCCAGCAGCGTAGCGGACAGCACCGGGGAGCTGTTTTTT
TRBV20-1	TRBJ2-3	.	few	CSAPFPDTQYF	TGCAGTGCCCCGTTTCCGGATACGCAGTATTTT
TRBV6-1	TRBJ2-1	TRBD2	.	CASSEGLAGANEQFF	TGTGCCAGCAGTGAAGGTCTAGCGGGGGCGAATGAGCAGTTCTTC
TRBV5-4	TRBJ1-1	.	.	CASSQDFSEAFF	TGCGCCAGCAGCCAAGATTTCTCAGAAGCTTTCTTT
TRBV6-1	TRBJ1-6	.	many	CASSESVPARGNSPLHF	TGTGCCAGCAGTGAATCAGTTCCGGCCCGAGGGAATTCACCCCTCCACTTT
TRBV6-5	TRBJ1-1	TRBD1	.	CASNAGTGGRTEAFF	TGTGCCAGCAACGCCGGGACAGGGGGCCGCACTGAAGCTTTCTTT
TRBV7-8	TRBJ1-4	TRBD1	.	CASSFDRAREKLFF	TGTGCCAGCAGCTTTGACAGGGCCCGGGAAAAACTGTTTTTT
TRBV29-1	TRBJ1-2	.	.	CSGGGSWGYTF	TGCAGCGGAGGGGGGAGCTGGGGCTACACCTTC
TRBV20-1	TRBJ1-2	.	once	CSAGDSYGYTF	TGCAGTGCTGGGGACTCCTATGGCTACACCTTC
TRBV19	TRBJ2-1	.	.	CASSRGYRGSSYNEQFF	TGTGCCAGTAGTAGGGGATACCGGGGGAGCTCCTACAATGAGCAGTTCTTC
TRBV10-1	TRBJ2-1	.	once	CASRDRRPGGTYNEQFF	TGCGCCAGCAGGGACAGGAGACCCGGGGGGACCTACAATGAGCAGTTCTTC
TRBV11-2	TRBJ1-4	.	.	CASSDRGRVGTNEKLFF	TGTGCCAGCAGCGACCGGGGGAGGGTAGGAACTAATGAAAAACTGTTTTTT
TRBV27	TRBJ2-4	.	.	CASSLSRTENIQYF	TGTGCCAGCAGTTTGTCCAGGACCGAAAACATTCAGTACTTC
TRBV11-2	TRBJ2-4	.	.	CASSAVGLAKNIQYF	TGTGCCAGCAGCGCCGTAGGCCTAGCCAAAAACATTCAGTACTTC
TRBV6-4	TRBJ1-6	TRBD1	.	CASSDSGQGRTPLHF	TGTGCCAGCAGTGACTCGGGACAGGGCAGGACACCCCTCCACTTT
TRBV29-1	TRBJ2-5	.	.	CSVTGTRGTQYF	TGCAGCGTAACGGGGACTCGCGGGACCCAGTACTTC
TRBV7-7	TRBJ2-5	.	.	CASSPGGGPGLETQYF	TGTGCTAGCAGCCCGGGGGGCGGGCCGGGCTTAGAGACCCAGTACTTC
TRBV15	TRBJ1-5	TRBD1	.	CATSPEGTGAQPQHF	TGTGCCACCAGCCCCGAAGGAACAGGGGCTCAGCCCCAGCATTTT
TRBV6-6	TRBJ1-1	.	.	CASSYIGGTEAFF	TGTGCCAGCAGTTACATCGGGGGCACTGAAGCTTTCTTT